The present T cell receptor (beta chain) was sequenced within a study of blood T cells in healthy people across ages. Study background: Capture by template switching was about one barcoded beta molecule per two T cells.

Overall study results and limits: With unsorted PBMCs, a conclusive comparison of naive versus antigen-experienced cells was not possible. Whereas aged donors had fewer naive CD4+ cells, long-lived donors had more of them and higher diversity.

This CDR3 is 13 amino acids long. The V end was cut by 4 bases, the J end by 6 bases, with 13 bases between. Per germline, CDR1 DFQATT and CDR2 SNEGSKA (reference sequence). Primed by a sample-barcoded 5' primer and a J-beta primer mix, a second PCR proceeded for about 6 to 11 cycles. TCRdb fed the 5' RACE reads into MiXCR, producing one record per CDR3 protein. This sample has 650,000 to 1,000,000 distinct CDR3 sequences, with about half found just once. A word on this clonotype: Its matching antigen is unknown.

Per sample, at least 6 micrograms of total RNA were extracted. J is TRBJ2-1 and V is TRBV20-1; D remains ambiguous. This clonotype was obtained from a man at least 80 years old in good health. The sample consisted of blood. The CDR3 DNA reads TGCAGTGCTATAAGGCCCTCGATCAATGAGCAGTTCTTC. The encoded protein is CSAIRPSINEQFF.